The 22 T cell receptor beta chains below were found in one sample sequenced in a study of T cells in Graves' hyperthyroidism and ophthalmopathy. There were TCR beta CDR3 regions amplified from RNA transcripts. The HTBI set primed first-round TCR CDR3 RT-PCR. TCRdb reprocessed the multiplex PCR reads via MiXCR and lists one record per CDR3 protein. This sample yields 200,000 to 250,000 distinct CDR3 sequences, of which 17% are seen a single time; approximately 50% belongs to the top ten. The sequenced sample was blood. The receptors here all came from a man aged 45-65 years with Graves' hyperthyroidism.

This clonotype was detected a few times. The chain couples TRBV3-1 to TRBJ2-6, with D unclear. The CDR3 covers 17 residues. V was pared by 0 bases and J by 0 bases, with 9 bases between. Germline-derived CDR1 and CDR2 are LGHDT and YNNKEL (reference sequence). This chain's CDR3 is CASSQDTSNSGANVLTF. In DNA, the CDR3 is TGTGCCAGCAGCCAAGATACTTCCAACTCTGGGGCCAACGTCCTGACTTTC.

This clonotype has ten or more counts. The chain uses TRBV5-1 and TRBJ2-3; 7 positions match TRBD2. Germline V gives CDR1 SGHRS, CDR2 YFSETQ. Losses at the gene ends were 4 bases for V and 6 bases for J; bases not matched to a gene: 8. The CDR3 spans 14 residues. CDR3 loop: CASSRWEGSDTQYF. The CDR3 DNA sequence: TGCGCCAGCAGCAGGTGGGAGGGAAGCGATACGCAGTATTTT.

This clonotype was found a few times. The chain links TRBV5-1 to TRBJ1-2, with 10 bases identical to TRBD1. Trimming took 5 bases from V and 5 from J; bases not matched to a gene: 15. The length of the CDR3 is 17 residues. Per germline, CDR1 SGHRS and CDR2 YFSETQ. The CDR3 bases are TGCGCCAGCAGGAGGAGGGACAGGGGTCTCCTACGTTATGGCTACACCTTC. This translates into CASRRRDRGLLRYGYTF.

This clonotype showed up many times. The gene calls are TRBV28 and TRBJ1-4, with D unclear. There are 15 residues in the CDR3. The germline V gene encodes CDR1 MDHEN and CDR2 SYDVKM. V was clipped by 6 bases and J by 6 bases, with 17 bases between them. Written as DNA, the CDR3 is TGTGCCAGCAGATTCGGGCCAGCCTCTTATGAAAAACTGTTTTTT. Residues: CASRFGPASYEKLFF.

This clonotype was detected a few times. V gene TRBV7-9 combines with J gene TRBJ2-7; no clear D. The V gene's germline CDR1 is SEHNR and CDR2 FQNEAQ (reference sequence). This CDR3 is built from 11 residues. Trimming pared 4 bases from V and 5 bases from J, leaving 6 bases between. The CDR3 nucleotides read TGTGCCAGCAGCTCCGGCAACGAGCAGTACTTC. Protein product: CASSSGNEQYF.

This clonotype came up many times. The rearrangement joins TRBV6-1 to TRBJ2-1, with 9 bases that match TRBD1. The CDR3 extends over 16 amino acids. From germline, CDR1 is MNHNS and CDR2 SASEGT. The V gene end was trimmed by 7 bases and the J gene end by 2 bases; junction bases not matched to a gene: 9. The CDR3 spells CASTPVGTGTYNEQFF. The CDR3 region has the DNA TGTGCCAGCACCCCGGTAGGGACAGGGACCTACAATGAGCAGTTCTTC.

The gene calls are TRBV10-3 and TRBJ2-3; 9 bases are shared with TRBD2. This CDR3 spans 17 amino acids. Germline V CDR1 and CDR2: ENHRY, SYGVKD. V was clipped by 0 bases and J by 1 base; unmatched bases: 5. This CDR3 reads CAISESVASGGTDTQYF. CDR3 sequence (DNA): TGTGCCATCAGTGAGTCGGTGGCTAGCGGGGGCACAGATACGCAGTATTTT.

The chain links TRBV7-2 to TRBJ2-2; D unresolved. There are 14 residues in the CDR3. CDR1 SGHTA and CDR2 FQGNSA come from the germline V gene. Trimming shortened V by 0 bases and J by 1 base, and 3 bases separated the two germline ends. CDR3 coding DNA: TGTGCCAGCAGCTTAGCCTGGAACACCGGGGAGCTGTTTTTT. Its translation: CASSLAWNTGELFF.

V and J are TRBV7-2 and TRBJ2-7; either TRBD1 or TRBD2 may fit D (5 bases each). Germline CDR1 is SGHTA and CDR2 is FQGNSA. With 3 bases removed from V and 5 bases from J, the gap between germline ends came to 11 bases. The CDR3 has 13 amino acids. The CDR3 reads CASSLTRDHEQYF. The CDR3 coding sequence is TGTGCCAGCAGCTTGACCAGGGACCACGAGCAGTACTTC.

This clonotype has just a few counts. The chain recombines TRBV29-1 with TRBJ2-4; D possibly corresponds to TRBD2 (5 bases). The CDR3 is made up of 13 amino acids. V shed 4 bases and J shed 6 bases, with 13 bases lying between them. CDR1 and CDR2 from the germline V gene are SQVTM and ANQGSEA. This CDR3 reads CSVGGLFSNIQYF. The CDR3 bases are TGCAGCGTTGGTGGACTTTTTTCAAACATTCAGTACTTC.

This clonotype was observed many times. The chain is built from TRBV27 and TRBJ1-1; tentative D call: TRBD1 (5 bases). The CDR3 runs 13 residues. CDR1 is MNHEY and CDR2 is SMNVEV in the germline V gene (reference sequence). V was shortened by 5 bases and J by 5 bases, with 12 bases between the two germline ends. For the CDR3, the DNA is TGTGCCAGCAGTCTCCAGGGTTTGACTGAAGCTTTCTTT. The encoded protein is CASSLQGLTEAFF.

The rearrangement uses TRBV6-1 and TRBJ1-1, with D unresolved. Between the trimmed V and J ends, which lost 5 bases and 7 bases, there was a span of 14 bases. Looked up from germline, CDR1 is MNHNS and CDR2 is SASEGT. The CDR3 contains 13 residues. CDR3 coding DNA: TGTGCCAGCAGTCGACAAGGTTGGGGTGAAGCTTTCTTT. Encoded protein: CASSRQGWGEAFF.

The V call is TRBV15, the J call TRBJ2-3, with no clear D. The CDR3 totals 14 residues. Per germline, CDR1 LNHNV and CDR2 YYDKDF (reference sequence). Trimming removed 8 bases at V and 0 bases at J, with 12 bases between. DNA for the CDR3: TGTGCCACCGGCGGCGGCCCTAGCACAGATACGCAGTATTTT. As protein: CATGGGPSTDTQYF. The full variable domain, its missing parts supplied by reference TRBV15 and TRBJ2-3, is DAMVIQNPRYQVTQFGKPVTLSCSQTLNHNVMYWYQQKSSQAPKLLFHYYDKDFNNEADTPDNFQSRRPNTSFCFLDIRSPGLGDTAMYLCATGGGPSTDTQYFGPGTRLTVL.

DNA of the CDR3: TGTGCCAGCAGCCCCGACAGCGGGAAAGAGACCCAGTACTTC. Protein product: CASSPDSGKETQYF. The V and J genes are TRBV3-1 and TRBJ2-5, with 7 bases matching TRBD2. The CDR3 sequence is 14 residues long. The V gene end was trimmed by 4 bases and the J gene end by 3 bases; junction bases not matched to a gene: 5. Germline lookup yields CDR1 LGHDT and CDR2 YNNKEL (reference sequence).

This clonotype occurred a few times. The rearrangement links TRBV7-9 to TRBJ1-4, with no clear D. V was cut by 5 bases and J by 8 bases, with 15 bases left in between. This CDR3 region has 14 residues. Germline V gives CDR1 SEHNR, CDR2 FQNEAQ (reference sequence). In DNA, the CDR3 is TGTGCCAGCAGCCCGCGTTTGGCGGGGGAAAAACTGTTTTTT. Translating it yields CASSPRLAGEKLFF.

This clonotype was picked up many times. This rearrangement joins TRBV27 to TRBJ2-1; D is possibly TRBD2 (6 bases). Trimming stripped 2 bases from V and 0 bases from J, with 14 bases between. CDR3 size: 17 residues. Germline CDR1 reads MNHEY; CDR2 reads SMNVEV (reference sequence). The CDR3 region is CASSLPPGTGSYNEQFF. CDR3 sequence (DNA): TGTGCCAGCAGTTTACCCCCCGGGACTGGCTCCTACAATGAGCAGTTCTTC.

The chain is built from TRBV11-1 and TRBJ2-7; D is possibly TRBD1 or TRBD2 (6 bases each). CDR1 is SGHAT, CDR2 FQDESV, per germline (reference sequence). The CDR3 spans 15 residues. V lost 5 bases and J lost 7, with 21 bases in between. The CDR3 DNA is TGTGCCAGCAGCCCAAGAGGGGGGCTACCGGGGGAGCAGTACTTC. This codes for CASSPRGGLPGEQYF.

This clonotype was recorded at least ten times. This chain links TRBV7-9 with TRBJ2-1; D is unresolved. This CDR3 has 10 amino acids. V lost 1 base, J lost 9 bases, and 1 base lay in between. Germline V gene data show CDR1 as SEHNR and CDR2 as FQNEAQ (reference sequence). CDR3: CASSLGEQFF. The CDR3 DNA sequence: TGTGCCAGCAGCTTAGGTGAGCAGTTCTTC.

The chain is built from TRBV3-1 and TRBJ2-7; tentative D call: TRBD1 (6 bases). The CDR3 is 13 residues long. Trimming stripped 5 bases from V and 2 bases from J, with 10 bases between. The germline CDR1 and CDR2 sequences are LGHDT and YNNKEL (reference sequence). The CDR3 loop reads CASSNRGTYEQYF. DNA of the CDR3: TGTGCCAGCAGCAATAGGGGGACCTACGAGCAGTACTTC.

The J gene is TRBJ2-7, the V gene TRBV7-2; D ambiguous. V was shortened by 1 base and J by 0 bases, with 10 bases between the two germline ends. Germline CDR1 is SGHTA and CDR2 is FQGNSA. This CDR3 is built from 15 residues. DNA of the CDR3: TGTGCCAGCAGCTTAGGTGGTAGCCCCTCCTACGAGCAGTACTTC. This translates into CASSLGGSPSYEQYF.

The rearrangement uses TRBV10-2 and TRBJ2-5; D unresolved. The CDR3 runs 13 residues. The ends were cut back, 8 bases at V and 0 bases at J, with 10 bases in the middle. Germline V gives CDR1 WSHSY, CDR2 SAAADI. DNA for the CDR3: TGCGCCAGCCAGACTCGGGACCAAGAGACCCAGTACTTC. As protein: CASQTRDQETQYF.

With regard to this clonotype: A junction end diverges from the germline sequence, so it may reflect a read error. The J gene is TRBJ1-2, the V gene TRBV29-1; no clear D gene. The V gene's germline CDR1 is SQVTM and CDR2 ANQGSEA. CDR3 length: 13 residues. The CDR3 loop is CSVFRLQTGGHTF. CDR3 DNA: TGCAGCGTCTTCAGACTTCAGACGGGTGGCCACACCTTC.